This entry describes one T cell receptor beta chain. With random hexamers, about 0.5 to 1 ug RNA was reverse transcribed. Across 54 Vbeta and 13 Jbeta, TCR beta CDR3 was amplified with immunoSEQ multiplex PCR. TCRdb itself ran the immunoSEQ multiplex PCR reads through MiXCR, one entry per CDR3 protein. The sample yields around 79,000 distinct CDR3 sequences, 94% seen once. Trimming stripped 5 bases from V and 7 bases from J, with 11 bases between. Germline CDR1 reads DFQATT; CDR2 reads SNEGSKA (reference sequence). This CDR3 has 11 residues. This sample stems from a study of CD8 T cells in Susac syndrome. Study summary: Patients with Susac syndrome were therapy-naive, treated with corticosteroids, or treated with intravenous immunoglobulin alone when blood was collected.

The study sequenced TCR beta in blood CD8+ and CD4+ T cells. Both CD4+ and CD8+ T cells were negatively isolated, and TEMRA cells underwent FACS enrichment. Input material: CD8+ T cells from PBMCs. This rearrangement joins TRBV20-1 to TRBJ1-2; D not certain. The sequence derives from a human donor with Susac syndrome. CDR3 in DNA: TGCAGTGCTCCCCCGGAGCCTGGCTACACCTTC. Translating it yields CSAPPEPGYTF.